This T cell receptor beta chain was identified during a study of cytomegalovirus exposure and HLA in healthy donors (dated by TCRdb to 2017 to 2019). About the investigation overall: An earlier analysis of several hundred of the donors reported approximately 300 Gb of sequence data and approximately 120 million unique TCR beta sequences obtained from about 179 million T cells. Around 330 gigabases of sequencing data and about 92 million unique TCR sequences made up an early release that covered approximately 650 HLA-typed donors. The genetic ancestry cluster associated with self-reported Caucasian donors included approximately 85% of the roughly 410 genotyped donors. The study was designed to test whether signatures of past pathogen exposure could be identified by cataloging public T cell receptors. The study used immunosequencing to profile the T cell repertoires of several hundred subjects and linked those repertoires to cytomegalovirus serostatus. Along with the approximately 650-subject first cohort, a separate validation cohort of approximately 110 different subjects was used. To predict cytomegalovirus infection status, the study brought together high-throughput TCR immunosequencing, statistical association of individual TCRs with disease status, and machine learning. A later analysis re-analyzed previously published TCR beta repertoires from roughly 630 donors and added high-resolution HLA genotyping to study TCR occurrence patterns. Rather than drawing on any new phenotypic data, the later analysis identified candidate immune exposures from TCR beta sequences and the way those sequences occurred across donors. In an earlier analysis of 587 of the donors, high-throughput TCR beta sequencing was used to judge whether each TCR beta V gene segment behaved as functional or pseudogenic. Donor age, sex, ethnicity and CMV serostatus were collected together with the repertoire data. In a later genetic analysis, genome-wide SNP genotypes for about 65% of the roughly 670 donors were used, and that subset was treated as a discovery cohort. Every discovery cohort repertoire had been produced on one sequencing platform. Both class I and class II loci were covered by HLA typing, at four-digit resolution. The number of typed donors differed by locus: about 620-640 for A, B, C, DRB1 and DQB1; 522 for DQA1; some 590 for DPA1; and about 450 for DPB1. Because of strong linkage in the cohort, 5 or 6 DR-DQ haplotypes were treated as single units for association and clustering. Among 398 genotyped donors of the cohort, an average of approximately 240,000 unique TCR beta nucleotide sequences was sequenced per donor, of which about 19% were non-productive. Beyond this particular receptor, the publication reports: Linkage disequilibrium might explain the correlated functional status among segregating V segments, but an unknown experimental factor could not be ruled out. A cluster of highly shared sequence variants was judged likely to represent a technical artifact of the sequencing pipeline. In an earlier analysis of 587 of the donors, most TCR beta V segments were observed in productive rearrangements about 90% or about 30% of the time, broadly matching IMGT annotations. According to the authors, the approach could potentially be generalized to other disease states and immunological phenotypes. Three of the identified cytomegalovirus-associated TCR beta chains were confirmed in vitro to be specific for cytomegalovirus antigens. Because counts were too low, seventeen rarely observed V segments, including chromosome 9 orphons, were left out of the earlier analysis of 587 of the donors. In a later analysis, TCR association rates were found to vary across HLA loci, with the most associated TCRs seen for DRB1 alleles and the fewest for HLA-C alleles. A later analysis found that HLA-associated TCR beta chains were more clonally expanded and had lower generation probabilities than equally common non-associated chains. Roughly uniform sequencing depth across donors was assumed in presence/absence analyses, although this assumption may not hold. When HLA alleles, especially DR and DQ, strongly co-occurred, TCR associations were difficult to assign to individual alleles. Across donors, most TCR sequences were observed very rarely, whereas some public TCRs were present in many individuals. In a later analysis, more than 15,000 TCR beta sequences were associated with specific HLA alleles at a false discovery rate of 0.05. Some IMGT-functional V segments, including TRBV6-2 and TRBV6-3, could not be distinguished by the 87-base-pair reads and were therefore excluded. Because HLA typing was missing for some donors at each locus, association tests included only the typed subset. A further reported finding was that TCR beta sequences accurately predicted the HLA-A and HLA-B alleles for most subjects in the first cohort. In the study, approximately 160 TCR beta chains were listed as associated with cytomegalovirus. According to a later genetic analysis, donors in an Asian-associated ancestry cluster had fewer N-insertions in productive TCRs than the approximately 700-donor mean. Several of the top co-occurrence clusters appeared to be linked to parvovirus B19, influenza, CMV and Epstein-Barr virus, according to a later analysis. Cytomegalovirus status was reported to be diagnosed by the classifier with high specificity and sensitivity in both the original and validation cohorts. In a later genetic analysis, a missense DCLRE1C variant was associated with V-gene and J-gene trimming of TCR beta chains, and the association was replicated in an independent cohort. This cohort had only TCR beta chains sequenced, and the lack of alpha or paired-chain data limited which features could be detected. In a later analysis, most CMV-associated TCR beta chains were found to appear HLA-restricted, with HLA associations seemingly driven largely by CMV exposure. CMV serostatus was the only immune exposure information available for the cohort.

Library generation was performed with the immunoSEQ multiplex PCR assay. The multiplex PCR relied on a mix of 60 forward primers for TCR Vbeta segments and 13 reverse primers for TCR Jbeta segments. A multiplex PCR assay on genomic DNA amplified the CDR3 region of rearranged TCR beta genes. Amplified TCR beta libraries were sequenced as 87-base-pair reads on the Illumina HiSeq System. The published analysis was carried out like this. A later analysis counted tens of millions of unique TCR beta chains across the 500 to 850 repertoires, and 10 million to 11 million of these chains were shared by at least two donors. To remove PCR and sequencing errors, raw reads were error-corrected and collapsed into unique sequences using a nearest-neighbor algorithm that merged closely related sequences. To assign V, D and J gene segments, CDR3 sequences were aligned to IMGT reference sequences. For a sequence to be retained, a match of at least six nucleotides to both a V gene segment and a J gene segment was required. A rearrangement was called productive if the CDR3 had no stop codons and remained in frame with V and J, and every other rearrangement was called non-productive. CDR3 was defined according to IMGT convention as the region running from the second conserved V-encoded cysteine to the conserved J-encoded phenylalanine. Sequences without an unambiguous match to a single V gene segment were excluded from the earlier analysis of a few hundred of the donors. In an earlier analysis of 587 of the donors, V segments were called functional above 56.7% productive rearrangements and were called segregating when the between-donor standard deviation exceeded 5%. A statistical classification framework was developed to diagnose cytomegalovirus status using the catalog of TCR beta chain sequences. A later analysis assigned V and J genes by comparing TCR nucleotide sequences with IMGT/GENE-DB human TR gene sequences. A later analysis assigned CDR3 sequences and most-parsimonious VDJ recombination scenarios with the TCRdist pipeline. In a later analysis, every TCR beta chain was defined by the combination of its CDR3 amino acid sequence and its V-gene family, and reads without a unique V-gene family were dropped. In a later analysis, 450 to 600 highly shared, low-generation-probability nucleotide sequences were removed to address suspected cross-contamination and a sequencing artifact. A later analysis calculated a clonal expansion index for each public chain from normalized within-repertoire ranks of inferred template counts. In a later analysis, generation probabilities were computed with a VDJ recombination model fitted to out-of-frame rearrangements, and the resulting probabilities were checked against IGoR. In a later analysis, TCR-TCR, TCR-HLA and TCR-CMV co-occurrence was scored with hypergeometric tests, and a repertoire-size bias correction was applied to TCR pairs. In a later analysis, false discovery rates were estimated by permuting HLA or CMV assignments 20 times. In a later analysis, co-occurring TCRs were grouped using DBSCAN, and TCRdist sequence similarity was added for clustering within HLA-allele-positive subsets. Repertoires with fewer than 30,000 or more than 120,000 public chains were left out of co-occurrence clustering, as were roughly five repertoires with anomalous nucleotide sharing. The table was pulled from immuneACCESS by TCRdb, which kept in-frame rearrangements only. Such tables lose some clones; where checked, under half of the loss comes from unresolved V genes, and the rest has no known cause. V and J calls and clone size come straight from that table; D and trimming were deduced from the DNA. The sample includes tens of thousands of clones, with approximately 63% observed a single time. Around 6.5% of the sample belongs to the ten largest clones.

The germline V gene gives CDR1 as MNHEY and CDR2 as SVGAGI. The CDR3 sequence holds 13 residues, the cysteine and phenylalanine included. Only the CDR3 region is kept as DNA, spanning 39 bases read in frame from base 1. The V end loses 7 bases and the J end loses 5 bases, and a stretch of 15 bases separates them. The cohort consisted of 600 to 750 healthy bone marrow donors. Cohort members were all nominally healthy when sampled, although unrecorded immune exposures were likely present. The donor tested CMV seronegative and was one of the 352 seronegative cohort members. Each donor provided a peripheral blood sample, and peripheral blood mononuclear cells were used for TCR beta sequencing. Genomic DNA was extracted from the blood cell samples with the Qiagen DNeasy Blood Extraction Kit. Details on this clone: This receptor's antigen is unknown. There are no base qualities to consult, and no much larger clone falls within one base.

This receptor was obtained from a woman aged 25 to 39 in good health and CMV-seronegative. This sequence uses TRBV6-5 and TRBJ2-7, with no confidently assigned D gene. The sequenced sample consisted of PBMCs. CDR3 sequence: CASTSRRGHEQYF. The nucleotide sequence is TGTGCCAGCACCTCACGGCGCGGCCACGAGCAGTACTTC.